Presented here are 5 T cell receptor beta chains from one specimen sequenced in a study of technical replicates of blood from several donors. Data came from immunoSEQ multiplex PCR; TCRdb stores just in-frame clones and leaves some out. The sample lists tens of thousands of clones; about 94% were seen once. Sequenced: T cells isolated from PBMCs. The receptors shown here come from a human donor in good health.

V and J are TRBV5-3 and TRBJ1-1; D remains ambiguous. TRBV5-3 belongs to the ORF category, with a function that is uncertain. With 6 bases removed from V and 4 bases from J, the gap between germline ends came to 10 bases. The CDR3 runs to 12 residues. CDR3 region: CARIPRGTEAFF. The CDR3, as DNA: TGTGCCAGAATCCCCCGGGGCACTGAAGCTTTCTTT.

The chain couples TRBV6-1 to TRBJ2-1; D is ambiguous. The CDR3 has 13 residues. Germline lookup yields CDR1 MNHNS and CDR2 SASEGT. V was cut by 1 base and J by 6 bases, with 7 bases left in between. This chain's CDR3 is CASSEGQLNEQFF. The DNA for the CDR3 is TGTGCCAGCAGTGAAGGCCAACTCAATGAGCAGTTCTTC.

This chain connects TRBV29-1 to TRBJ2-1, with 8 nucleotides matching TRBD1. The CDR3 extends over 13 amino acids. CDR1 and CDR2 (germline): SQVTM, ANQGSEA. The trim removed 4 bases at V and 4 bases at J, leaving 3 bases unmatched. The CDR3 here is CSVGQGAYNEQFF. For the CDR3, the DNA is TGCAGCGTTGGTCAGGGGGCGTACAATGAGCAGTTCTTC.

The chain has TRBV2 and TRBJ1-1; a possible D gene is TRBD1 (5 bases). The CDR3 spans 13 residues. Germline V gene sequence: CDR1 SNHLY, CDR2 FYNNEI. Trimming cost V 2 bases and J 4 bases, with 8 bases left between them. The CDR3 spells CASSEQGGTEAFF. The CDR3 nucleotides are TGTGCCAGCAGTGAACAGGGAGGCACTGAAGCTTTCTTT.

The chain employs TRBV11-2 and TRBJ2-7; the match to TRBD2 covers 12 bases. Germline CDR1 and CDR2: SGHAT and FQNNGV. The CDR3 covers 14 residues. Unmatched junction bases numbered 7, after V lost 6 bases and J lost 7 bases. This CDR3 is CASRSLAGGDEQYF. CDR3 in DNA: TGTGCCAGCAGGAGTCTAGCGGGAGGGGATGAGCAGTACTTC.